The 2 T cell receptor beta chains listed next were all sequenced from one sample in a study of early T cells in non-severe SARS-CoV-2 infection (dated by TCRdb to the early 2020s). The library was generated by 5' RACE. Instrument used: NextSeq 500. TCRdb redid the processing of the public reads, applying fastp at Q25 and MiXCR, and retained in-frame beta chains. Every entry covers one CDR3 protein and lists the most common genes and DNA from its rows. The sample yields 70,000 to 80,000 distinct CDR3 sequences; 9.5% to 15% were counted once. Together, the top ten hold roughly 2.5% of the sample. The material was whole blood, obtained at baseline. These receptor sequences come from an adult who was a healthcare worker with PCR-confirmed SARS-CoV-2 infection or an uninfected control (not recorded which).

This clonotype occurred many times. The chain is built from TRBV5-1 and TRBJ1-1; D call uncertain. The CDR3 covers 15 residues. Trimming removed 4 bases at V and 4 bases at J, with 17 bases between. In germline, CDR1 is SGHRS, CDR2 YFSETQ. The CDR3 bases are TGCGCCAGCAGCCCAGACGCCCCATACGCCACTGAAGCTTTCTTT. Translation gives CASSPDAPYATEAFF.

The table lists this clonotype with many counts. The DNA of the CDR3 is TGTGCCAGCAGCCTAGGGGGGTACTCCTACGAGCAGTACTTC. Translation gives CASSLGGYSYEQYF. The chain recombines TRBV14 with TRBJ2-7, with D possibly being TRBD1 or TRBD2 (6 bases each). This CDR3 contains 14 residues. Trimming removed 4 bases from V and 0 bases from J, with 10 bases in between. The germline V gene encodes CDR1 SGHDN and CDR2 FVKESK. The variable domain in full, completed from reference TRBV14 and TRBJ2-7, reads EAGVTQFPSHSVIEKGQTVTLRCDPISGHDNLYWYRRVMGKEIKFLLHFVKESKQDESGMPNNRFLAERTGGTYSTLKVQPAELEDSGVYFCASSLGGYSYEQYFGPGTRLTVT.